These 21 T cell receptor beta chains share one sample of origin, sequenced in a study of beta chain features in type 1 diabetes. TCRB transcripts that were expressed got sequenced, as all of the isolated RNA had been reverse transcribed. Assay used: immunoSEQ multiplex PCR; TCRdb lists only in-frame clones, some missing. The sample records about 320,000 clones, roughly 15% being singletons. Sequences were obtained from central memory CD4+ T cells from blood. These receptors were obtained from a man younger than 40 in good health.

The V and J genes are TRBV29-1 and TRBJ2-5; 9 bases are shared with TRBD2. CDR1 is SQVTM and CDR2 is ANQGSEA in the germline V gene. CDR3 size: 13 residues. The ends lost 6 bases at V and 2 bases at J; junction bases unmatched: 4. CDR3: CSVPTSGQETQYF. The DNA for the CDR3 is TGCAGCGTGCCGACTAGCGGACAAGAGACCCAGTACTTC.

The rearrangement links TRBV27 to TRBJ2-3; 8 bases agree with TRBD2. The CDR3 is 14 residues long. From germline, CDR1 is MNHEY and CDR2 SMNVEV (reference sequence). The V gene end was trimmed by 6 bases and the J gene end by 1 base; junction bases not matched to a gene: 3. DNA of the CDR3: TGTGCCAGCAGAACACTAGCGGGCACAGATACGCAGTATTTT. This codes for CASRTLAGTDTQYF.

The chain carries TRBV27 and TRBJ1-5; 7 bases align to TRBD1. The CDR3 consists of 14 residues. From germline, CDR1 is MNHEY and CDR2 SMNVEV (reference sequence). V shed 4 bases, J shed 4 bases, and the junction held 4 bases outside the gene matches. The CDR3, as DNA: TGTGCCAGCAGTTACAGGGGAGGTAATCAGCCCCAGCATTTT. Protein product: CASSYRGGNQPQHF.

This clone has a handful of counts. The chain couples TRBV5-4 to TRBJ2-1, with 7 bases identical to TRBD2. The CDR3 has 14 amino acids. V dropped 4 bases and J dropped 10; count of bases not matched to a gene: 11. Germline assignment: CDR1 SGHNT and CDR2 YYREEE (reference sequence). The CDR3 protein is CASSPGLEGWEQFF. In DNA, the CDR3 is TGTGCCAGCAGCCCCGGACTAGAAGGGTGGGAGCAGTTCTTC.

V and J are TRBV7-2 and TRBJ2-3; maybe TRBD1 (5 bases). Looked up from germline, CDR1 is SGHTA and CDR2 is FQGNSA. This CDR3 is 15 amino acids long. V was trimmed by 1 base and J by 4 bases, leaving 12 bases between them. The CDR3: CASSLGPGIADTQYF. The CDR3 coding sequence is TGTGCCAGCAGCTTAGGTCCAGGGATCGCAGATACGCAGTATTTT.

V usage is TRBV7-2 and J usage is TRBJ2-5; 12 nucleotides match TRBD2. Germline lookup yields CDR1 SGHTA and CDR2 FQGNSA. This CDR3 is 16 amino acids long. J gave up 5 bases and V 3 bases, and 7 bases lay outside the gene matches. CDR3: CASSFSLAGGGETQYF. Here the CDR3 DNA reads TGTGCCAGCAGCTTTTCACTAGCGGGGGGCGGGGAGACCCAGTACTTC.

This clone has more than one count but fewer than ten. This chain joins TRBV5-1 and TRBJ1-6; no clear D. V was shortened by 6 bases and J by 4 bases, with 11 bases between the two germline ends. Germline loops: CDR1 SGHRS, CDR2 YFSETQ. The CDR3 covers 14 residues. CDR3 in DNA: TGCGCCAGCACCGAAGAGCGGTATAATTCACCCCTCCACTTT. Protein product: CASTEERYNSPLHF. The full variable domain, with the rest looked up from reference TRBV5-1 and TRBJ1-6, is KAGVTQTPRYLIKTRGQQVTLSCSPISGHRSVSWYQQTPGQGLQFLFEYFSETQRNKGNFPGRFSGRQFSNSRSEMNVSTLELGDSALYLCASTEERYNSPLHFGNGTRLTVT.

The CDR3 coding sequence is TGTGCCAGCAGTCCTACAGGGGCGACCAACTATGGCTACACCTTC. It yields the protein CASSPTGATNYGYTF. The gene calls are TRBV11-1 and TRBJ1-2, with 7 bases matching TRBD1. Germline V gene sequence: CDR1 SGHAT, CDR2 FQDESV (reference sequence). The length of the CDR3 is 15 residues. The junction had 9 bases not matched to a gene; V was cut back by 6 bases and J by 2 bases. Looking up the rest from reference TRBV11-1 and TRBJ1-2 gives the full variable domain: EAEVAQSPRYKITEKSQAVAFWCDPISGHATLYWYRQILGQGPELLVQFQDESVVDDSQLPKDRFSAERLKGVDSTLKIQPAELGDSAMYLCASSPTGATNYGYTFGSGTRLTVV.

DNA for the CDR3: TGTGCCAGCCGACTAGCGGGGACCCAAGAGACCCAGTACTTC. Translation: CASRLAGTQETQYF. The V call is TRBV18, the J call TRBJ2-5; 11 bases line up with TRBD2. Germline V gene data show CDR1 as KGHSH and CDR2 as LQKENI. J was trimmed by 1 base and V by 8 bases; bases with no gene match: 3. The CDR3 is made up of 14 amino acids.

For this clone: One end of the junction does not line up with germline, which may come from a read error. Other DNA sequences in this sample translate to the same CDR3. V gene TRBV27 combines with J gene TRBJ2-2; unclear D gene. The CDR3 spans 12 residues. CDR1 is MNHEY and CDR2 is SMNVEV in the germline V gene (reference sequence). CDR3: CASSLYPGELFF. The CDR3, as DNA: TGCGCCAGCAGTTTATATCCCGGGGAGCTGTTTTTT.

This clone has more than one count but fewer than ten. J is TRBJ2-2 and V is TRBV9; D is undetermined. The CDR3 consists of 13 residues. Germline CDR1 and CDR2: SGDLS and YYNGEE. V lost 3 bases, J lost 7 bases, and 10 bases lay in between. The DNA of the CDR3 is TGTGCCAGCAGCGGGACCTTCGGCGGGGAGCTGTTTTTT. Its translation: CASSGTFGGELFF.

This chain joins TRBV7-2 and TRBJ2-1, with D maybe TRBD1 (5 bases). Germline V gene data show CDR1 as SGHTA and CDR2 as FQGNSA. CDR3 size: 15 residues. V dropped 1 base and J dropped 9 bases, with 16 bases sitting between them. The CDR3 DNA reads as TGTGCCAGCAGCTTAGGGGTTCAGGGCCCCGGTGAGCAGTTCTTC. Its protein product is CASSLGVQGPGEQFF.

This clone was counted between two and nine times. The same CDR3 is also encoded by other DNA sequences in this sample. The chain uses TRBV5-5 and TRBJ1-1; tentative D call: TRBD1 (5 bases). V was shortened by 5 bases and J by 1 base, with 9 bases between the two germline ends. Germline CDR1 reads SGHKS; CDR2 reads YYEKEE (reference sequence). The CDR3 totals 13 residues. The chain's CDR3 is CASSWGRNTEAFF. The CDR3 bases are TGTGCCAGCAGTTGGGGCAGGAACACTGAAGCTTTCTTT. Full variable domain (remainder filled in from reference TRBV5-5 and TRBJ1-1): DAGVTQSPTHLIKTRGQQVTLRCSPISGHKSVSWYQQVLGQGPQFIFQYYEKEERGRGNFPDRFSARQFPNYSSELNVNALLLGDSALYLCASSWGRNTEAFFGQGTRLTVV.

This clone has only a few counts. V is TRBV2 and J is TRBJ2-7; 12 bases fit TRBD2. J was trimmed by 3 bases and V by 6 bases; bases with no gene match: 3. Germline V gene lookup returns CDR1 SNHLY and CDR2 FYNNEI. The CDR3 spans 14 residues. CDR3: CASRRLAGVYEQYV. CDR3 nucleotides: TGTGCCAGCAGACGACTAGCGGGAGTCTACGAGCAGTACGTC.

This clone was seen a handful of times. The CDR3 DNA follows: TGCAGTGCAGCGCACCAAGAGACCCAGTACTTC. Amino acids: CSAAHQETQYF. The V gene is TRBV20-1, the J gene TRBJ2-5; the D is unclear. Trimming cost V 6 bases and J 0 bases, with 5 bases left between them. The CDR3 extends over 11 amino acids. Germline assignment: CDR1 DFQATT and CDR2 SNEGSKA (reference sequence).

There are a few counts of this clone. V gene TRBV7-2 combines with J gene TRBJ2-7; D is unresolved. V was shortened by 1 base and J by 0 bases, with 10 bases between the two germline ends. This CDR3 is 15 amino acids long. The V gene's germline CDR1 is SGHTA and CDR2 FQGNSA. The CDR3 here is CASSLGRIASYEQYF. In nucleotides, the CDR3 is TGTGCCAGCAGCTTAGGGCGGATAGCCTCCTACGAGCAGTACTTC.

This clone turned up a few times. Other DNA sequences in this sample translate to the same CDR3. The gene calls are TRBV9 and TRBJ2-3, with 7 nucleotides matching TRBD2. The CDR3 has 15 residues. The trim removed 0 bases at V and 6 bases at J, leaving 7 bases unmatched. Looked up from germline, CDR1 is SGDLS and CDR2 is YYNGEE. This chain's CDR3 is CASSVGGGPVDTQYF. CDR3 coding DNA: TGTGCCAGCAGCGTAGGGGGAGGGCCGGTCGATACGCAGTATTTT.

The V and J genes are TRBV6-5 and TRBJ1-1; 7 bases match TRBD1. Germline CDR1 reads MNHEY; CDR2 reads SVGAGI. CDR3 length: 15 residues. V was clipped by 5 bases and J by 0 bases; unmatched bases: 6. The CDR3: CASSTDTGVNTEAFF. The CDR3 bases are TGTGCCAGCAGTACTGATACAGGGGTGAACACTGAAGCTTTCTTT.

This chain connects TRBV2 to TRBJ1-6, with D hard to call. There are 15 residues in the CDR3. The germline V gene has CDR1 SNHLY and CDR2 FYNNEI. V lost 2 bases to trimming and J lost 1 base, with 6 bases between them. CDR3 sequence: CASSERGSYNSPLHF. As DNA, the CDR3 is TGTGCCAGCAGTGAACGGGGTTCCTATAATTCACCCCTCCACTTT. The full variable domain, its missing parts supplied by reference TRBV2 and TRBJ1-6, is EPEVTQTPSHQVTQMGQEVILRCVPISNHLYFYWYRQILGQKVEFLVSFYNNEISEKSEIFDDQFSVERPDGSNFTLKIRSTKLEDSAMYFCASSERGSYNSPLHFGNGTRLTVT.

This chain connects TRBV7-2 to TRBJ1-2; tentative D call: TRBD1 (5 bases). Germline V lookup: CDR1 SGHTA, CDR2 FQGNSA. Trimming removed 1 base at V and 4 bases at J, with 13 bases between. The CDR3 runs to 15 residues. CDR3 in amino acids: CASSLVTDIGYGYTF. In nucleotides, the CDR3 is TGTGCCAGCAGCTTAGTGACAGACATCGGCTATGGCTACACCTTC.

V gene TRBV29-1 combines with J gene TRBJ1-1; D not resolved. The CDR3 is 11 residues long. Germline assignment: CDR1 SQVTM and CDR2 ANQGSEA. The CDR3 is CGGWSNTEAFF. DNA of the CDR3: TGCGGCGGTTGGTCGAACACTGAAGCTTTCTTT.